This T cell receptor beta chain was observed in a study of blood T cell repertoires in COVID-19. Study details: Samples taken during acute and convalescent COVID-19 were collected in the United States, Italy and Spain.

The V end was cut by 6 bases, the J end by 2 bases, with 20 bases between. The germline gives CDR1 LNHDA, CDR2 SQIVND (reference sequence). The CDR3 runs 16 residues. This clone was observed once. Per the original data handling: Estimation of nucleated cell counts was performed using reference gene primer amplification. Sequenced by immunoSEQ multiplex PCR; TCRdb stores in-frame clones only, minus some. D and trimming were read from the DNA, whereas the V and J calls and clone size are those reported in that table. The sample lists under 400,000 clones; about nine tenths were seen once. Sequences were obtained from peripheral blood. The receptor was isolated from a woman aged 25 to 39 with COVID-19, enrolled during active disease. The chain employs TRBV19 and TRBJ2-7, with D perhaps matching TRBD1 (6 bases). CDR3 region: CASSAEAWTVAYEQYF. CDR3 sequence (DNA): TGTGCCAGTAGCGCTGAAGCCTGGACAGTTGCCTACGAGCAGTACTTC.